What follows are 17 T cell receptor beta chains derived from one specimen sequenced in a study of T-cell reconstitution after alpha-beta-depleted transplantation in children. TCRbeta library preparation incorporated unique molecular identifiers. Via MiXCR, TCRdb re-called the PCR reads, giving one row per CDR3 protein. This table has about 460,000 distinct CDR3 sequences, roughly a tenth appearing once. Sample: PBMCs, taken before TCRalphabeta/CD19-depleted stem cell transplant. These TCRs come from a child aged 2 to 10 with inherited bone marrow failure, due to receive a stem cell transplant.

The table lists this clonotype with many counts. The chain recombines TRBV6-5 with TRBJ1-1; D is uncertain. The CDR3 consists of 13 residues. Trimming stripped 7 bases from V and 1 base from J, with 10 bases between. The germline CDR1 and CDR2 sequences are MNHEY and SVGAGI. The CDR3 region is CASTRDANTEAFF. In nucleotides, the CDR3 is TGTGCCAGCACCAGAGACGCGAACACTGAAGCTTTCTTT.

This clonotype appeared a few times. The chain is built from TRBV10-3 and TRBJ2-1, with D unclear. Trimming shortened V by 2 bases and J by 2 bases, and 13 bases separated the two germline ends. The CDR3 has 16 residues. The germline V gene encodes CDR1 ENHRY and CDR2 SYGVKD. Here the CDR3 DNA reads TGTGCCATCAGTGAGATTGAGGAGAGTCCCTACAATGAGCAGTTCTTC. Protein: CAISEIEESPYNEQFF.

In this sample, this clonotype turned up a few times. V and J are TRBV12-3 or TRBV12-4 and TRBJ2-7; 8 bases align to TRBD1. The trim removed 1 base at V and 6 bases at J, leaving 5 bases unmatched. The CDR3 loop spans 14 amino acids. In nucleotides, the CDR3 is TGTGCCAGCAGTTTAGTGGGGGGACAGGTCGAGCAGTACTTC. Its translation: CASSLVGGQVEQYF.

This clonotype has ten or more counts. The chain is built from TRBV6-2 or TRBV6-3 and TRBJ2-7; 7 positions match TRBD1. The V gene's germline CDR1 is MNHEY and CDR2 SVGEGT. The CDR3 is made up of 15 amino acids. V shed 4 bases, J shed 3 bases, and the junction held 9 bases outside the gene matches. CDR3 region: CASSFLGTAVYEQYF. The CDR3 region has the DNA TGTGCCAGCAGTTTCCTCGGGACAGCAGTCTACGAGCAGTACTTC.

This clonotype occurred many times. The genes are TRBV7-2 and TRBJ2-1; TRBD2 aligns across 10 bases. V dropped 1 base and J dropped 8; count of bases not matched to a gene: 5. This CDR3 is 15 amino acids long. Germline V CDR1 and CDR2: SGHTA, FQGNSA. The CDR3 nucleotides read TGTGCCAGCAGCTTAGAAGCGGGAGGGCCTCATGAGCAGTTCTTC. As protein: CASSLEAGGPHEQFF.

This clonotype appeared a few times. The J gene is TRBJ1-3, the V gene TRBV5-4; D gene unclear. In germline, CDR1 is SGHNT, CDR2 YYREEE (reference sequence). This CDR3 contains 15 residues. V shed 0 bases and J shed 4 bases, with 11 bases lying between them. The DNA of the CDR3 is TGTGCCAGCAGCTTGGAGGCAGGTGCGGGAAACACCATATATTTT. Translation: CASSLEAGAGNTIYF.

This clonotype was picked up many times. The chain combines TRBV12-3 or TRBV12-4 with TRBJ2-5; the match to TRBD2 covers 7 bases. The junction had 12 bases not matched to a gene; V was cut back by 9 bases and J by 5 bases. The CDR3 loop spans 14 amino acids. The CDR3 here is CASMTWEGLETQYF. The CDR3 DNA reads TGTGCCAGTATGACTTGGGAGGGGTTGGAGACCCAGTACTTC.

This clonotype was seen at least ten times. This chain links TRBV27 with TRBJ2-3; D is ambiguous. The CDR3 is 17 residues long. The V and J ends lost 1 base and 0 bases respectively, with 14 bases between them. Germline CDR1 MNHEY, CDR2 SMNVEV (reference sequence). CDR3 in amino acids: CASSLLNRLTSTDTQYF. The DNA for the CDR3 is TGTGCCAGCAGTTTATTAAACAGATTGACTAGCACAGATACGCAGTATTTT.

This clonotype has at least ten counts. The V and J genes are TRBV7-9 and TRBJ2-1; 11 bases are shared with TRBD2. The ends lost 5 bases at V and 0 bases at J; junction bases unmatched: 9. From germline, CDR1 is SEHNR and CDR2 FQNEAQ (reference sequence). The CDR3 consists of 18 residues. This CDR3 is CASSIRRGLAVSYNEQFF. The CDR3 DNA is TGTGCCAGCAGCATACGGCGGGGACTAGCGGTCTCCTACAATGAGCAGTTCTTC.

This clonotype was picked up many times. CDR3 protein: CASSSWVRGLAGTEAFF. The CDR3 DNA follows: TGTGCCAGCAGTTCCTGGGTTAGGGGGCTCGCCGGCACTGAAGCTTTCTTT. The V gene is TRBV12-3 or TRBV12-4, the J gene TRBJ1-1; the match to TRBD1 covers 7 bases. With V trimmed by 4 bases and J by 4 bases, 15 bases remained unmatched. The CDR3 runs 17 residues.

This clonotype came up many times. This chain uses TRBV27 with TRBJ2-7; 13 nucleotides match TRBD2. The CDR3 runs to 15 residues. V gave up 8 bases and J gave up 3 bases; unmatched junction bases: 7. Per the germline V gene, CDR1 is MNHEY and CDR2 is SMNVEV (reference sequence). The CDR3 DNA reads as TGTGCCAGCGAGGGGACTAGCGGGGATCACTACGAGCAGTACTTC. Translating gives CASEGTSGDHYEQYF.

At least ten counts were recorded for this clonotype. The rearrangement uses TRBV5-1 and TRBJ2-7; D unclear. V was shortened by 3 bases and J by 3 bases, with 10 bases between the two germline ends. From germline, CDR1 is SGHRS and CDR2 YFSETQ. The CDR3 loop spans 13 amino acids. The DNA for the CDR3 is TGCGCCAGCAGCTGCAGAGAACTCTACGAGCAGTACTTC. It yields the protein CASSCRELYEQYF.

The CDR3 coding sequence is TGTGCCAGTAGTATAGCAAGTCGGGCCACCTACAATGAGCAGTTCTTC. The encoded protein is CASSIASRATYNEQFF. J is TRBJ2-1 and V is TRBV19; D is undetermined. The germline V gene has CDR1 LNHDA and CDR2 SQIVND (reference sequence). V was pared by 1 base and J by 2 bases, with 12 bases between. This CDR3 comprises 16 residues.

Concerning this clonotype itself: This clone may be a read error of a much larger clone one base away. The CDR3 spells CASTTRGNPEAFF. In nucleotides, the CDR3 is TGTGCCAGCACCACTAGGGGTAATCCTGAAGCTTTCTTT. The V call is TRBV13, the J call TRBJ1-1; weak D call: TRBD1 (5 bases). CDR1 PRHDT and CDR2 FYEKMQ come from the germline V gene (reference sequence). V was shortened by 7 bases and J by 6 bases, with 15 bases between the two germline ends. The CDR3 sequence is 13 residues long.

In this sample, this clonotype turned up many times. The chain uses TRBV29-1 and TRBJ2-1; a possible D gene is TRBD1 (5 bases). V lost 4 bases to trimming and J lost 9 bases, with 16 bases between them. The V gene's germline CDR1 is SQVTM and CDR2 ANQGSEA. This CDR3 region has 13 residues. The CDR3 DNA reads TGCAGCGTTGTCCCACCCCTAGGGGTTGAGCAGTTCTTC. Translated: CSVVPPLGVEQFF.

CDR3: CAWSPHGQGETF. Here the CDR3 DNA reads TGTGCCTGGAGTCCTCACGGACAGGGTGAAACCTTC. The rearrangement uses TRBV30 and TRBJ1-2, with 8 bases lining up with TRBD1. The CDR3 loop spans 12 amino acids. CDR1 is GTSNPN, CDR2 SVGIG, per germline (reference sequence). V gave up 2 bases and J gave up 14 bases; unmatched junction bases: 10. The variable domain in full, with the rest retrieved from reference TRBV30 and TRBJ1-2, is SQTIHQWPATLVQPVGSPLSLECTVEGTSNPNLYWYRQAAGRGLQLLFYSVGIGQISSEVPQNLSASRPQDRQFILSSKKLLLSDSGFYLCAWSPHGQGETFGSGTRLTVV.

In its sample, this clonotype was seen many times. The chain couples TRBV20-1 to TRBJ2-7, with D perhaps TRBD1 or TRBD2 (5 bases each). V was pared by 0 bases and J by 3 bases, with 15 bases between. This CDR3 has 15 amino acids. The germline V gene encodes CDR1 DFQATT and CDR2 SNEGSKA (reference sequence). In nucleotides, the CDR3 is TGCAGTGCTAGAGATCTCAGGGAGCTAAACTACGAGCAGTACTTC. Its protein is CSARDLRELNYEQYF.